A single T cell receptor beta chain is shown here with its context. This sample was included in a study of blood T cell repertoires in COVID-19. Whole-study context: From T cells, B-cell-depleted T cells, or PBMCs came the material, which was cDNA or gDNA.

The J segment lost 7 bases and the V segment lost 1 base, leaving 5 bases of the junction unmatched. This CDR3 is built from 16 residues. The V gene's germline CDR1 is LNHNV and CDR2 YYDKDF (reference sequence). In the authors' methods: Amplification with reference gene primers provided the estimates of nucleated cell counts. TCRdb's copy holds only in-frame clones and misses some; the assay was immunoSEQ multiplex PCR. For V, J and clone size, that table is used; D and trimming come from the DNA. The sample has about 210,000 clones; 82% are singletons. J is TRBJ2-1 and V is TRBV15; 12 positions match TRBD2. Sequencing was performed on peripheral blood. The TCR originated in a woman in her thirties or forties with acute or convalescent COVID-19. The CDR3 loop reads CATSRGTSGAGNEQFF. The DNA for the CDR3 is TGTGCCACCAGCAGAGGGACTAGCGGGGCGGGGAATGAGCAGTTCTTC.